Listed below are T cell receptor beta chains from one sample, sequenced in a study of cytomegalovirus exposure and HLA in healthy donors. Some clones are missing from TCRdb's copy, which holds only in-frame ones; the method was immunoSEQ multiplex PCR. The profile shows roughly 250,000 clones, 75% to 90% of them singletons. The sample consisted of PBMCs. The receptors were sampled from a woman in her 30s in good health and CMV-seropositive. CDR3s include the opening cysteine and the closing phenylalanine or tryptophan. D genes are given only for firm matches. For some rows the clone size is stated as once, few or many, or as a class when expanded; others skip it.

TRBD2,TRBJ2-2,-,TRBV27,TGTGCCAGCAGTACGGGACTAGCGGAGAACCAGAACACCGGGGAGCTGTTTTTT,CASSTGLAENQNTGELFF
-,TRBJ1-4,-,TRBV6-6,TGTGCCAGCAGTTTCATGGGGACTGGCGAAAAACTGTTTTTT,CASSFMGTGEKLFF
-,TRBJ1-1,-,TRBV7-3,TGTGCCAGCAGCTTGAGGGCAAACACTGAAGCTTTCTTT,CASSLRANTEAFF
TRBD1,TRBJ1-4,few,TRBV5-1,TGCGCCAGCAGCCTTGGACAGGGGGCTGAAAAACTGTTTTTT,CASSLGQGAEKLFF
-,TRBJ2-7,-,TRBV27,TGTGCCAGCAGCTCCGACAGCACCTACGAGCAGTACTTC,CASSSDSTYEQYF
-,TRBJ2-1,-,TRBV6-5,TGTGCCAGCAGTTCCTCCTTACCCAGCTCCTACAATGAGCAGTTCTTC,CASSSSLPSSYNEQFF
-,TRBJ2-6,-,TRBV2,TGTGCCAGCAGTGGGAACAGGGTCTCGGCCGGGGCCAACGTCCTGACTTTC,CASSGNRVSAGANVLTF
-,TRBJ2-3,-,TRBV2,TGTGCCAGCAGTGAAACTTCAGCGACGCCCCGAGATACGCAGTATTTT,CASSETSATPRDTQYF
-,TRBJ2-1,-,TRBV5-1,TGCGCCAGCAGTATTTCCCTAGCTGAGCAGTTCTTC,CASSISLAEQFF
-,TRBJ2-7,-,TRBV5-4,TGTGCCAGCAGCTTGAATCCTTTCTACGAGCAGTACTTC,CASSLNPFYEQYF
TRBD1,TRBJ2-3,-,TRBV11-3,TGTGCCAGCAGCCGCGGACAGGGGTTAGATACGCAGTATTTT,CASSRGQGLDTQYF
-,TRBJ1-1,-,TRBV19,TGTGCCAGAGCCGCCTACCACGGACAGACCTTCCTCACTGAAGCTTTCTTT,CARAAYHGQTFLTEAFF
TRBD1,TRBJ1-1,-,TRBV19,TGTGCCAGTAGTCCTCTCGGGACAGGGGCGACTGAAGCTTTCTTT,CASSPLGTGATEAFF
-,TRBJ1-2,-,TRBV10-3,TGTGCCATGGGGGCCGGCTATGGCTACACCTTC,CAMGAGYGYTF
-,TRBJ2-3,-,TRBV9,TGTGCCAGCAGCGTCACAGGGAGTACGACGCAGTATTTT,CASSVTGSTTQYF
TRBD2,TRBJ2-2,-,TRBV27,TGTGCCAGCAGTTTCAGGACTAGCTTTTACACCGGGGAGCTGTTTTTT,CASSFRTSFYTGELFF
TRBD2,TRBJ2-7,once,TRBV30,TGTGCCTGGAGTTTGACTAGCGGGAGTTACGAGCAGTACTTC,CAWSLTSGSYEQYF